The 17 T cell receptor beta chains presented below share a single source sample, sequenced in a study of CD8+ T cells in alopecia areata. Treatment defined: oral pan-JAK inhibitor, 5-10 mg twice daily. Extracted from the samples, RNA was reverse transcribed into cDNA to serve as the sequencing template. Some clones are missing from TCRdb's copy, which holds only in-frame ones; the method was immunoSEQ multiplex PCR. The table has approximately 100,000 clones, roughly three fifths seen once. The sample here was CD8+ T cells sorted from blood, taken at approximately week 60, from a patient treated with tofacitinib. These receptor sequences come from a human donor with alopecia areata.

This clone has only a few counts. The V gene is TRBV11-1, the J gene TRBJ2-1; no firm D call. Trimming took off 1 base at V and 2 bases at J, with 6 bases between the two ends. The CDR3 is 14 amino acids. Germline lookup yields CDR1 SGHAT and CDR2 FQDESV (reference sequence). CDR3 nucleotide sequence: TGTGCCAGCAGCTTAGTGGCAGCCTACAATGAGCAGTTCTTC. Protein product: CASSLVAAYNEQFF.

J is TRBJ2-7 and V is TRBV30, with TRBD1 matching over 8 bases. The CDR3 runs to 12 residues. The V gene's germline CDR1 is GTSNPN and CDR2 SVGIG (reference sequence). Germline trimming cut 4 bases from V and 2 bases from J; bases unmatched to any gene: 1. CDR3 sequence: CAWMGQAYEQYF. CDR3 in DNA: TGTGCCTGGATGGGACAGGCCTACGAGCAGTACTTC.

The chain employs TRBV29-1 and TRBJ2-7, with 12 bases aligning to TRBD1. This CDR3 spans 14 amino acids. J gave up 4 bases and V 6 bases, and 7 bases lay outside the gene matches. Germline values: CDR1 SQVTM, CDR2 ANQGSEA. The CDR3 spells CSVTGTGGIYEQYF. For the CDR3, the DNA is TGCAGCGTAACCGGGACAGGGGGCATATACGAGCAGTACTTC.

To note about this clone: This CDR3 is also generated by other DNA sequences in the sample. The chain couples TRBV30 to TRBJ2-7, with D uncertain. The germline V gene has CDR1 GTSNPN and CDR2 SVGIG (reference sequence). The CDR3 is 11 residues long. Trimming stripped 1 base from V and 3 bases from J, with 4 bases between. CDR3 sequence: CAWSGGYEQYF. The CDR3, as DNA: TGTGCCTGGAGTGGAGGCTACGAGCAGTACTTC.

The rearrangement uses TRBV7-8 and TRBJ2-1, with 11 bases lining up with TRBD2. V lost 1 base and J lost 0; bases outside the gene matches: 8. Germline V CDR1 and CDR2: SGHVS, FQNEAQ. The length of the CDR3 is 19 residues. Here the CDR3 reads CASSLVAGGPRSSYNEQFF. CDR3 sequence (DNA): TGTGCCAGCAGCTTAGTAGCGGGGGGGCCGCGGAGCTCCTACAATGAGCAGTTCTTC.

This sequence joins TRBV13 and TRBJ2-1; D is perhaps TRBD1 (5 bases). In germline, CDR1 is PRHDT, CDR2 FYEKMQ (reference sequence). The CDR3 length is 14 residues. V gave up 7 bases and J gave up 3 bases, with 13 bases separating them. CDR3 DNA sequence: TGTGCCAGCACCCTCGGCAGGGACTACAATGAGCAGTTCTTC. This gives the protein CASTLGRDYNEQFF.

The chain couples TRBV12-5 to TRBJ1-2; D is uncertain. Trimming pared 6 bases from V and 5 bases from J, leaving 13 bases between. The germline V gene has CDR1 LGHNT and CDR2 FRNRAP. The CDR3 extends over 13 amino acids. CDR3 sequence: CASGNSSGYGYTF. CDR3 bases: TGTGCTAGTGGGAACTCCAGCGGTTATGGCTACACCTTC.

The V and J genes are TRBV6-1 and TRBJ2-3; D gene uncertain. The germline V gene has CDR1 MNHNS and CDR2 SASEGT. Trimming stripped 1 base from V and 5 bases from J, with 10 bases between. CDR3 length equals 14 residues. CDR3 sequence: CASSEGTGVDTQYF. For the CDR3, the DNA is TGTGCCAGCAGTGAAGGAACTGGGGTAGATACGCAGTATTTT.

The V call is TRBV7-8, the J call TRBJ2-5; TRBD2 aligns across 8 bases. This CDR3 has 16 amino acids. V was clipped by 6 bases and J by 3 bases; unmatched bases: 12. CDR1 is SGHVS and CDR2 is FQNEAQ in the germline V gene. The CDR3 DNA is TGTGCCAGCAGGAGCGCGGGGGGCCTAGAGGAAGAGACCCAGTACTTC. Translated, it gives CASRSAGGLEEETQYF.

The genes are TRBV18 and TRBJ2-1, with D perhaps assigned TRBD1 or TRBD2 (5 bases each). Trimming took off 3 bases at V and 8 bases at J, with 20 bases between the two ends. CDR1 and CDR2 from the germline V gene are KGHSH and LQKENI. This CDR3 region has 16 residues. CDR3 sequence: CASSPRRGPGNDEQFF. The CDR3 coding sequence is TGTGCCAGCTCACCTAGACGGGGACCCGGTAATGATGAGCAGTTCTTC.

V gene TRBV4-1 combines with J gene TRBJ2-1; the D gene is possibly TRBD2 (5 bases). CDR1 and CDR2 (germline): MGHRA, YSYEKL. The CDR3 contains 12 residues. V dropped 4 bases and J dropped 8 bases, with 9 bases sitting between them. CDR3 sequence: CASSPVGDEQFF. The CDR3 DNA follows: TGCGCCAGCAGCCCAGTCGGGGATGAGCAGTTCTTC.

This chain uses TRBV4-1 with TRBJ2-7, with D possibly matching TRBD2 (6 bases). The CDR3 runs 14 residues. Trimming removed 5 bases at V and 0 bases at J, with 11 bases between. CDR1 is MGHRA, CDR2 YSYEKL, per germline. DNA of the CDR3: TGCGCCAGCAGCTACCGCGGGAACTCCTACGAGCAGTACTTC. Amino acid sequence: CASSYRGNSYEQYF.

The chain carries TRBV12-5 and TRBJ2-3, with TRBD2 identical over 8 bases. The germline gives CDR1 LGHNT, CDR2 FRNRAP. With V trimmed by 3 bases and J by 4 bases, 0 bases remained unmatched. The CDR3 is 13 residues long. The CDR3 DNA reads TGTGCTAGTGGTTTCGGGGGGGCAGATACGCAGTATTTT. It encodes CASGFGGADTQYF.

Ten or more counts support this clone. A junction end diverges from the germline sequence, so it may reflect a read error. Within the sample, other DNA sequences also encode this same CDR3. V and J are TRBV5-1 and TRBJ2-1; D is undetermined. Germline V gives CDR1 SGHRS, CDR2 YFSETQ. This CDR3 region has 11 residues. This CDR3 reads CASSDPRSKLF. The CDR3 DNA follows: TGTGCCAGCAGCGACCCGAGAAGCAAGCTCTTC.

A word on this clone: Mismatch with germline at one junction end may stem from a read error. This rearrangement joins TRBV5-6 to TRBJ1-2; weak D call: TRBD1 (5 bases). CDR1 is SGHDT and CDR2 is YYEEEE in the germline V gene. The CDR3 covers 12 residues. CDR3 sequence reads: CTSSLGDRIYTF. CDR3 in DNA: TGTACCAGCAGCTTGGGGGACCGTATCTACACCTTC.

The rearrangement links TRBV6-1 to TRBJ1-2, with a tentative D call TRBD1 (5 bases). Germline CDR1 is MNHNS and CDR2 is SASEGT. The CDR3 is 14 amino acids. V lost 7 bases and J lost 8, with 20 bases in between. CDR3 region: CASTLGAVLYGYTF. Written as DNA, the CDR3 is TGTGCCAGCACCCTCGGGGCAGTTCTGTACGGCTACACCTTC.

To note about this clone: The junction shows a germline mismatch at one end, possibly a read error. V usage is TRBV30 and J usage is TRBJ1-1, with 9 bases lining up with TRBD1. The CDR3 is made up of 13 amino acids. Germline assignment: CDR1 GTSNPN and CDR2 SVGIG (reference sequence). CDR3 protein: CAWNRGLNTEAFF. CDR3 nucleotide sequence: TGTGCCTGGAACAGGGGGCTTAACACGGAAGCTTTCTTT.